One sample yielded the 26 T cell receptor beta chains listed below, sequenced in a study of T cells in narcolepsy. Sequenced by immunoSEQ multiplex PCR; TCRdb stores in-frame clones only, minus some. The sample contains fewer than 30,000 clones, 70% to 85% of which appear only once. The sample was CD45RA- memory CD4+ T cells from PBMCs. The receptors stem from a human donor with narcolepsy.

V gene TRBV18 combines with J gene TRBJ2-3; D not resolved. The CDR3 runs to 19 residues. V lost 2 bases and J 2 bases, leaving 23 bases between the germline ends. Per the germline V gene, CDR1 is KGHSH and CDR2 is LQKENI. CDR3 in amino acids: CASSPLSSWGRATTDTQYF. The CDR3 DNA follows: TGTGCCAGCTCACCATTGTCTTCGTGGGGAAGGGCTACCACAGATACGCAGTATTTT.

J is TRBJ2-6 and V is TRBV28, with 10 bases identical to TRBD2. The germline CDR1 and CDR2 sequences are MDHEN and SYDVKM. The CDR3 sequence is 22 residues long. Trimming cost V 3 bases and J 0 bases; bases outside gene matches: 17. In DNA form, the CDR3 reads TGTGCCAGCAGTTTGAGGGGACGGCGGACTAGCGGACTCAGCTCTGGGGCCAACGTCCTGACTTTC. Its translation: CASSLRGRRTSGLSSGANVLTF. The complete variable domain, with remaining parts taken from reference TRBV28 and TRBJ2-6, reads DVKVTQSSRYLVKRTGEKVFLECVQDMDHENMFWYRQDPGLGLRLIYFSYDVKMKEKGDIPEGYSVSREKKERFSLILESASTNQTSMYLCASSLRGRRTSGLSSGANVLTFGAGSRLTVL.

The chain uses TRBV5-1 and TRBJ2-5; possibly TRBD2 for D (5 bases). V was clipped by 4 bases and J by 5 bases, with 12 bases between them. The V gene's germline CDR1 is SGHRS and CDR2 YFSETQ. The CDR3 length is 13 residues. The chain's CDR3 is CASSKDPGETQYF. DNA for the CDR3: TGCGCCAGCAGCAAGGACCCGGGGGAGACCCAGTACTTC.

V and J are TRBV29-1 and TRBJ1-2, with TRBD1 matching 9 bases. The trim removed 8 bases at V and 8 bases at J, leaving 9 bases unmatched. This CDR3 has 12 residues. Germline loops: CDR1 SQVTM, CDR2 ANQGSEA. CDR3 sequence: CSFLQGAWGYTF. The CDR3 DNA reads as TGCAGCTTCCTACAGGGGGCCTGGGGCTACACCTTC. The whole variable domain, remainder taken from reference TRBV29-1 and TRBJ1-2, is SAVISQKPSRDICQRGTSLTIQCQVDSQVTMMFWYRQQPGQSLTLIATANQGSEATYESGFVIDKFPISRPNLTFSTLTVSNMSPEDSSIYLCSFLQGAWGYTFGSGTRLTVV.

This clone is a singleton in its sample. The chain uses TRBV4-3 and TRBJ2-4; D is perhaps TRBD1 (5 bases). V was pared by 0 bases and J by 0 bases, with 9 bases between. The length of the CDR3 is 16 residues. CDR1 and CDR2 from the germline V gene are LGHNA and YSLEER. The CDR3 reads CASSQDGHTAKNIQYF. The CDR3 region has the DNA TGCGCCAGCAGCCAAGATGGACACACAGCCAAAAACATTCAGTACTTC.

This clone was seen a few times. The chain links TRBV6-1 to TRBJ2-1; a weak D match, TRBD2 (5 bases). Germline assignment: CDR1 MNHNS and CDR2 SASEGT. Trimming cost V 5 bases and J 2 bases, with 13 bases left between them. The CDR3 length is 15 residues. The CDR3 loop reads CASSPRLSAYNEQFF. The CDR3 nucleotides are TGTGCCAGCAGTCCTAGACTAAGTGCCTACAATGAGCAGTTCTTC.

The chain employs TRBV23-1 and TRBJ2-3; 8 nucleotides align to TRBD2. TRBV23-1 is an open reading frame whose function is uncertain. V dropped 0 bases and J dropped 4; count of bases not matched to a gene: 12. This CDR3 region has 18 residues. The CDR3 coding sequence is TGCGCCAGCAGTCAATCGTGGTGGTACAGCGGGAGTGCAGATACGCAGTATTTT. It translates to CASSQSWWYSGSADTQYF.

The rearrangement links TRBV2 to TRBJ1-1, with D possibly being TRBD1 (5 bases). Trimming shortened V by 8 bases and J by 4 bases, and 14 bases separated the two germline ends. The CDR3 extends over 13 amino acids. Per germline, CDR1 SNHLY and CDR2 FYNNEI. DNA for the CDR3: TGTGCCAGCGAGGGGTTACCCAGCACTGAAGCTTTCTTT. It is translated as CASEGLPSTEAFF. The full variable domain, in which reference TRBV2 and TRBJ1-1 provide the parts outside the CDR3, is EPEVTQTPSHQVTQMGQEVILRCVPISNHLYFYWYRQILGQKVEFLVSFYNNEISEKSEIFDDQFSVERPDGSNFTLKIRSTKLEDSAMYFCASEGLPSTEAFFGQGTRLTVV.

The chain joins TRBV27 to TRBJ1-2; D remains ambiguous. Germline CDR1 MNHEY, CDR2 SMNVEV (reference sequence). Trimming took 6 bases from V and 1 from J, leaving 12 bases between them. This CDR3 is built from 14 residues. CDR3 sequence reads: CASSDQYSNYGYTF. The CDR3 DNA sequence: TGTGCCAGCAGCGATCAGTACAGTAACTATGGCTACACCTTC.

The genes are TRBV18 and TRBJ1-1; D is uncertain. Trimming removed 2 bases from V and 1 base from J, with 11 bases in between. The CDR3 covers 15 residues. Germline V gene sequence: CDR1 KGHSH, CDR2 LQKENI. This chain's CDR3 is CASSPARAENTEAFF. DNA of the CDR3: TGTGCCAGCTCACCAGCCCGGGCAGAGAACACTGAAGCTTTCTTT.

CDR3 amino acids: CASSKQGAYTEAFF. CDR3 nucleotide sequence: TGTGCCAGCAGTAAACAGGGGGCGTACACTGAAGCTTTCTTT. The chain couples TRBV6-1 to TRBJ1-1; TRBD1 matches 9 bases. V shed 5 bases and J 3 bases; nucleotides not matched to a gene: 4. CDR1 and CDR2 from the germline V gene are MNHNS and SASEGT. This CDR3 is built from 14 residues.

CDR3 sequence (DNA): TGTGCCATCAAAGCAGGGGACAATCAGCCCCAGCATTTT. Its translation is CAIKAGDNQPQHF. V usage is TRBV10-3 and J usage is TRBJ1-5; D is possibly TRBD1 (6 bases). Trimming left V 7 bases short and J 3 bases short, with 10 bases between. The CDR3 spans 13 residues. CDR1 is ENHRY and CDR2 is SYGVKD in the germline V gene.

The CDR3 here is CASSVGGMRGRDGYTF. CDR3 sequence (DNA): TGTGCCAGCAGCGTAGGAGGGATGCGAGGGCGGGATGGCTACACCTTC. The genes are TRBV9 and TRBJ1-2, with D uncertain. The V gene lost 0 bases and the J gene lost 6 bases, with 18 bases spanning the gap. The CDR3 has 16 amino acids. Germline loops: CDR1 SGDLS, CDR2 YYNGEE. The variable domain in full, completed from reference TRBV9 and TRBJ1-2, reads DSGVTQTPKHLITATGQRVTLRCSPRSGDLSVYWYQQSLDQGLQFLIQYYNGEERAKGNILERFSAQQFPDLHSELNLSSLELGDSALYFCASSVGGMRGRDGYTFGSGTRLTVV.

The CDR3 here is CASSLHPGTGYGYTF. CDR3 in DNA: TGTGCCAGCAGTCTGCACCCCGGGACAGGATATGGCTACACCTTC. This chain joins TRBV9 and TRBJ1-2; 8 bases fit TRBD1. CDR3 size: 15 residues. The germline V gene encodes CDR1 SGDLS and CDR2 YYNGEE. After removal of 5 bases from V and 5 bases from J, the junction contained 11 bases not matched to a gene.

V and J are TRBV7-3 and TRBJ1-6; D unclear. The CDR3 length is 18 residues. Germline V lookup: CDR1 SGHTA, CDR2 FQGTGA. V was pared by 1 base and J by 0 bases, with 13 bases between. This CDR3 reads CASSLRDRKSSYNSPLHF. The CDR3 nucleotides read TGTGCCAGCAGCTTAAGGGATCGGAAGAGCTCCTATAATTCACCCCTCCACTTT.

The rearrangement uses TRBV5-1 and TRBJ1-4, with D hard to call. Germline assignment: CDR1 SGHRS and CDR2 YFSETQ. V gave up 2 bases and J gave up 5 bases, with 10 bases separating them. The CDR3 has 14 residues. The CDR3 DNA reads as TGCGCCAGCAGCTTCGGCAGGCCGAATGAAAAACTGTTTTTT. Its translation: CASSFGRPNEKLFF.

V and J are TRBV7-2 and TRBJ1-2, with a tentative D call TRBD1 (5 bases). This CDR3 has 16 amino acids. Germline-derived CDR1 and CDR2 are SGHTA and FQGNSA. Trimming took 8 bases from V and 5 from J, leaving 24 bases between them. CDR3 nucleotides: TGTGCCAGCCCCTCTGGGGGGGGGAGAATGGGTTATGGCTACACCTTC. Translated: CASPSGGGRMGYGYTF. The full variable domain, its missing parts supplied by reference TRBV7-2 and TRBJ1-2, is GAGVSQSPSNKVTEKGKDVELRCDPISGHTALYWYRQSLGQGLEFLIYFQGNSAPDKSGLPSDRFSAERTGGSVSTLTIQRTQQEDSAVYLCASPSGGGRMGYGYTFGSGTRLTVV.

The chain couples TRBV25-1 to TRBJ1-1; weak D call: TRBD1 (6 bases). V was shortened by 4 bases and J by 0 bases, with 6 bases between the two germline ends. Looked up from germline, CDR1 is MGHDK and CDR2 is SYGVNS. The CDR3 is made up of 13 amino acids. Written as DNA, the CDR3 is TGTGCCAGCAGTGGACAGGTGAACACTGAAGCTTTCTTT. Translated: CASSGQVNTEAFF.

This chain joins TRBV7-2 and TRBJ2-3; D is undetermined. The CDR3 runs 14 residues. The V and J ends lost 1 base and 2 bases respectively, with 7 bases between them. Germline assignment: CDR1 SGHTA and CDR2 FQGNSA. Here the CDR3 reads CASSLDRYTDTQYF. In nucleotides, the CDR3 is TGTGCCAGCAGCTTAGACAGATACACAGATACGCAGTATTTT.

This CDR3 is CASRSKTGSSGANVLTF. CDR3 in DNA: TGCGCCAGCCGGAGCAAGACAGGAAGCTCTGGGGCCAACGTCCTGACTTTC. The genes are TRBV10-2 and TRBJ2-6; D may be TRBD1 (6 bases). Germline lookup yields CDR1 WSHSY and CDR2 SAAADI. CDR3 size: 17 residues. Trimming removed 8 bases at V and 0 bases at J, with 17 bases between.

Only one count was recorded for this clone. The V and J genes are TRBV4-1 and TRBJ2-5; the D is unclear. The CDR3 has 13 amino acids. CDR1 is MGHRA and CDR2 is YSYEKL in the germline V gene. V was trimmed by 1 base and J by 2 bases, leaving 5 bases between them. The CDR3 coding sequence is TGCGCCAGCAGCCAAGGGATGCAAGAGACCCAGTACTTC. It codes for CASSQGMQETQYF.

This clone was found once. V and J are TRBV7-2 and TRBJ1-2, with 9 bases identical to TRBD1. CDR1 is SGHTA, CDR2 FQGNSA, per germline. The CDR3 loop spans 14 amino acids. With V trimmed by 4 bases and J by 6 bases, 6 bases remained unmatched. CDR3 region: CASSSGQGGNGYTF. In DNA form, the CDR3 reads TGTGCCAGCAGCTCGGGACAGGGAGGAAATGGCTACACCTTC.

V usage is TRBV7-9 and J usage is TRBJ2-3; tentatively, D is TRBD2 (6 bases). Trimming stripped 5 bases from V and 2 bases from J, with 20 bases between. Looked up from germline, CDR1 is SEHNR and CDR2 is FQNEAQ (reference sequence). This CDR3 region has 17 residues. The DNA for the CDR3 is TGTGCCAGCAGCCCCACCGGAAGTGGGGGGTTCACAGATACGCAGTATTTT. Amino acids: CASSPTGSGGFTDTQYF.

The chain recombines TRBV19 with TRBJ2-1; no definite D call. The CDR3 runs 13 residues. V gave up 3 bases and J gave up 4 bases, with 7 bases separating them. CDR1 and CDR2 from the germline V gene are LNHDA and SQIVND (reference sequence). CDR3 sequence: CASSITLYNEQFF. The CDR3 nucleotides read TGTGCCAGTAGTATCACGTTATACAATGAGCAGTTCTTC.

CDR3 protein: CASSQDLDEKLFF. CDR3 nucleotide sequence: TGCGCCAGCAGCCAAGATCTCGATGAAAAACTGTTTTTT. The chain employs TRBV4-1 and TRBJ1-4; no definite D call. CDR1 MGHRA and CDR2 YSYEKL come from the germline V gene. Deletions cut 0 bases from V and 6 bases from J, with 5 bases between. The CDR3 totals 13 residues.

The CDR3 DNA reads as TGTGCCAGCAGCCTCAGGGTCGCTGAAGCTTTCTTT. As protein: CASSLRVAEAFF. V is TRBV7-2 and J is TRBJ1-1; possibly TRBD1 for D (5 bases). CDR1 SGHTA and CDR2 FQGNSA come from the germline V gene. CDR3 size: 12 residues. The V end was cut by 5 bases, the J end by 6 bases, with 10 bases between.